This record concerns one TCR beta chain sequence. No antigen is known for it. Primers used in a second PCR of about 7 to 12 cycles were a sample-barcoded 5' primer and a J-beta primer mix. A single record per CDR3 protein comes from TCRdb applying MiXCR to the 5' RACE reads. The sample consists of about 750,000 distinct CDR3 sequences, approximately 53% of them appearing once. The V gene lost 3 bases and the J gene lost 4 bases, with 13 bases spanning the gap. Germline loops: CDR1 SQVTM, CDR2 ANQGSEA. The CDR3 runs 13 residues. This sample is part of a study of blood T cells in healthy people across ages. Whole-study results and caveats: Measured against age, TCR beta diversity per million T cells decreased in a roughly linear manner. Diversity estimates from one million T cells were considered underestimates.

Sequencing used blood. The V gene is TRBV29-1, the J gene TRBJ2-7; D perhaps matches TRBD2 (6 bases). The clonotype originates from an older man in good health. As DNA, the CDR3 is TGCAGCGTTGAGGGAGGACTCCTTTACGAGCAGTACTTC. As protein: CSVEGGLLYEQYF.